The 4 T cell receptor beta chains given below trace back to one sample, sequenced in a study of CD8 T cells in ankylosing spondylitis. MiXCR was run by TCRdb on the 5' RACE reads, yielding one entry per CDR3 protein. The table has roughly 30,000 distinct CDR3 sequences, under 40% seen once. Sequenced sample: synovial fluid, either unsorted or a sorted T cell fraction (not recorded which). The source of these receptors is a male donor with ankylosing spondylitis.

J is TRBJ1-2 and V is TRBV4-1; 7 bases are shared with TRBD1. The CDR3 length is 13 residues. Germline V gene data show CDR1 as MGHRA and CDR2 as YSYEKL. J gave up 6 bases and V 4 bases, and 5 bases lay outside the gene matches. CDR3 DNA sequence: TGCGCCAGCAGCCCCGGGACAGCTAATGGCTACACCTTC. Protein sequence: CASSPGTANGYTF.

This clonotype turned up a few times. The chain links TRBV10-3 to TRBJ1-1; possible D gene TRBD1, 6 bases. The V gene lost 4 bases and the J gene lost 8 bases, with 8 bases spanning the gap. The CDR3 is made up of 11 amino acids. The germline V gene encodes CDR1 ENHRY and CDR2 SYGVKD. The CDR3 spells CAISVGTEAFF. DNA for the CDR3: TGTGCCATCAGTGTAGGGACAGAAGCTTTCTTT.

The chain is built from TRBV7-9 and TRBJ1-1; D gene ambiguous. CDR1 SEHNR and CDR2 FQNEAQ come from the germline V gene (reference sequence). The CDR3 runs to 12 residues. V lost 0 bases and J 7 bases, leaving 6 bases between the germline ends. CDR3 protein: CASSLAEIEAFF. The CDR3 DNA is TGTGCCAGCAGCTTAGCAGAAATTGAAGCTTTCTTT.

The chain carries TRBV19 and TRBJ2-1, with 7 nucleotides matching TRBD2. The germline V gene has CDR1 LNHDA and CDR2 SQIVND (reference sequence). The CDR3 length is 15 residues. Losses at the gene ends were 5 bases for V and 6 bases for J; bases not matched to a gene: 10. Written as DNA, the CDR3 is TGTGCCAGTAGTGCCCGGATTAGCGGGCTCAATGAGCAGTTCTTC. Amino acids: CASSARISGLNEQFF.